One and the same sample provided the 27 T cell receptor beta chains below, sequenced in a study of T cells in Graves' hyperthyroidism and ophthalmopathy. Using RNA transcripts as the source, TCR beta CDR3 regions were amplified. HTBI primers were the set used in a first-round RT-PCR of the TCR CDR3. TCRdb re-derived calls from the multiplex PCR reads in MiXCR, one entry per CDR3 protein. The repertoire holds around 500,000 distinct CDR3 sequences, with roughly 22% as singletons. The source material was blood. These receptors originate from a woman between 70 and 85 years old with Graves' ophthalmopathy.

This clonotype has ten or more counts. This chain uses TRBV20-1 with TRBJ2-5; D gene ambiguous. This CDR3 region has 12 residues. From germline, CDR1 is DFQATT and CDR2 SNEGSKA (reference sequence). Trimming took 3 bases from V and 2 from J, leaving 7 bases between them. Written as DNA, the CDR3 is TGCAGTGCTAGCAACTGGCAAGAGACCCAGTACTTC. Its translation is CSASNWQETQYF.

Note on this clonotype: At one boundary the junction diverges from the germline segment, which might be a read error. The chain couples TRBV7-7 to TRBJ2-3; 9 bases fit TRBD1. Germline V gene lookup returns CDR1 SSHAT and CDR2 FNYEAQ (reference sequence). The CDR3 spans 15 residues. In DNA form, the CDR3 reads TGTGCTAGCAGCTCGGGGACAGGGCCGACAGATACGCAGTATTTT. It is translated as CASSSGTGPTDTQYF.

This clonotype was counted only a few times. V and J are TRBV7-2 and TRBJ2-4, with TRBD2 as a possible D gene (5 bases). CDR1 is SGHTA, CDR2 FQGNSA, per germline. This CDR3 region has 14 residues. The V end was cut by 3 bases, the J end by 1 base, with 7 bases between. The CDR3 sequence is CASSFGLAKNIQYF. CDR3 DNA sequence: TGTGCCAGCAGCTTTGGACTGGCCAAAAACATTCAGTACTTC. Looking up the rest from reference TRBV7-2 and TRBJ2-4 gives the full variable domain: GAGVSQSPSNKVTEKGKDVELRCDPISGHTALYWYRQSLGQGLEFLIYFQGNSAPDKSGLPSDRFSAERTGGSVSTLTIQRTQQEDSAVYLCASSFGLAKNIQYFGAGTRLSVL.

This clonotype was seen only a few times. The chain recombines TRBV11-2 with TRBJ2-7; D is perhaps TRBD2 (5 bases). This CDR3 has 15 amino acids. Looked up from germline, CDR1 is SGHAT and CDR2 is FQNNGV. Trimming took off 5 bases at V and 0 bases at J, with 14 bases between the two ends. The chain's CDR3 is CASSKAGLPSYEQYF. The CDR3 nucleotides are TGTGCCAGCAGCAAAGCAGGACTTCCCTCCTACGAGCAGTACTTC.

V is TRBV18 and J is TRBJ1-2; D perhaps matches TRBD1 (6 bases). This CDR3 has 13 residues. Germline V gene data show CDR1 as KGHSH and CDR2 as LQKENI. Deletions cut 7 bases from V and 4 bases from J, with 13 bases between. CDR3 DNA: TGTGCCAGCTTCCTCGGACAGTCCTATGGCTACACCTTC. Encoded protein: CASFLGQSYGYTF.

There are a few counts of this clonotype. CDR3 bases: TGTGCCAGCAGCTCTACCAGTACTGAAGCTTTCTTT. Translating it yields CASSSTSTEAFF. This chain uses TRBV7-3 with TRBJ1-1; no clear D. Per germline, CDR1 SGHTA and CDR2 FQGTGA. CDR3 size: 12 residues. Deletions cut 4 bases from V and 5 bases from J, with 8 bases between.

The chain couples TRBV6-2 or TRBV6-3 to TRBJ2-1; D is perhaps TRBD2 (6 bases). Between the trimmed V and J ends, which lost 7 bases and 3 bases, there was a span of 19 bases. CDR3 size: 16 residues. The germline gives CDR1 MNHEY, CDR2 SVGEGT. For the CDR3, the DNA is TGTGCCAGCACCAAAGGGACTCCCGCTATCTACAATGAGCAGTTCTTC. Its translation is CASTKGTPAIYNEQFF.

There are many counts of this clonotype. The chain joins TRBV6-1 to TRBJ1-2, with D unresolved. The CDR3 spans 13 residues. Germline values: CDR1 MNHNS, CDR2 SASEGT. Trimming removed 2 bases from V and 4 bases from J, with 8 bases in between. The CDR3 bases are TGTGCCAGCAGTGAAAGAGTTATCTATGGCTACACCTTC. It encodes CASSERVIYGYTF.

The CDR3 here is CASSPSVWRTEAFF. The CDR3 region has the DNA TGTGCCAGCAGCCCGTCCGTTTGGAGGACTGAAGCTTTCTTT. The rearrangement uses TRBV3-1 and TRBJ1-1; D unclear. The CDR3 is 14 residues long. Germline V gene data show CDR1 as LGHDT and CDR2 as YNNKEL (reference sequence). V was cut by 4 bases and J by 5 bases, with 14 bases left in between.

This clonotype came up many times. The rearrangement uses TRBV2 and TRBJ2-7; D unclear. V lost 5 bases to trimming and J lost 4 bases, with 6 bases between them. Looked up from germline, CDR1 is SNHLY and CDR2 is FYNNEI. The CDR3 contains 11 residues. The CDR3 is CASSPKYEQYF. As DNA, the CDR3 is TGTGCCAGCAGTCCCAAGTACGAGCAGTACTTC. The entire variable domain, with the rest obtained from reference TRBV2 and TRBJ2-7, is as follows: EPEVTQTPSHQVTQMGQEVILRCVPISNHLYFYWYRQILGQKVEFLVSFYNNEISEKSEIFDDQFSVERPDGSNFTLKIRSTKLEDSAMYFCASSPKYEQYFGPGTRLTVT.

The J gene is TRBJ2-7, the V gene TRBV5-1; TRBD2 matches at 10 bases. CDR1 is SGHRS, CDR2 YFSETQ, per germline. V shed 4 bases and J 2 bases; nucleotides not matched to a gene: 6. CDR3 size: 15 residues. Written as DNA, the CDR3 is TGCGCCAGCAGCCCGGTGAGCGGGAGGGCCTACGAGCAGTACTTC. Translated, it gives CASSPVSGRAYEQYF.

The CDR3 region is CASSVSPHPRGYEQYF. In DNA form, the CDR3 reads TGTGCCAGCAGCGTCAGTCCCCATCCCCGTGGTTACGAGCAGTACTTC. The chain recombines TRBV9 with TRBJ2-7; no reliable D call. This CDR3 contains 16 residues. With 2 bases removed from V and 4 bases from J, the gap between germline ends came to 19 bases. The germline V gene encodes CDR1 SGDLS and CDR2 YYNGEE.

The V call is TRBV3-1, the J call TRBJ1-2; D possibly corresponds to TRBD1 (5 bases). The V gene's germline CDR1 is LGHDT and CDR2 YNNKEL (reference sequence). V was trimmed by 0 bases and J by 8 bases, leaving 7 bases between them. The length of the CDR3 is 12 residues. CDR3 coding DNA: TGTGCCAGCAGCCAAGACCAGGGCGGCTACACCTTC. Its translation is CASSQDQGGYTF.

This clonotype appeared a few times. The V call is TRBV20-1, the J call TRBJ1-2, with TRBD1 matching 7 bases. This CDR3 spans 15 amino acids. The V gene's germline CDR1 is DFQATT and CDR2 SNEGSKA (reference sequence). Germline trimming cut 6 bases from V and 1 base from J; bases unmatched to any gene: 11. The CDR3 region has the DNA TGCAGTGCCACAAGCACAGGGGCATATAACTATGGCTACACCTTC. It is translated as CSATSTGAYNYGYTF.

This clonotype was seen a few times. The chain joins TRBV12-5 to TRBJ1-1; unclear D gene. This CDR3 region has 13 residues. Trimming left V 2 bases short and J 0 bases short, with 4 bases between. CDR1 and CDR2 from the germline V gene are LGHNT and FRNRAP. Written as DNA, the CDR3 is TGTGCTAGTGGTTTGAGTTTGAACACTGAAGCTTTCTTT. Its protein is CASGLSLNTEAFF.

In its sample, this clonotype was seen many times. J is TRBJ2-5 and V is TRBV6-2 or TRBV6-3; D not certain. The V and J ends lost 6 bases and 5 bases respectively, with 16 bases between them. There are 14 residues in the CDR3. Germline CDR1 reads MNHEY; CDR2 reads SVGEGT. The CDR3 coding sequence is TGTGCCAGCAGCTTTACCAGCCGTGGGGAGACCCAGTACTTC. It codes for CASSFTSRGETQYF.

The table lists this clonotype with a few counts. The chain couples TRBV6-2 or TRBV6-3 to TRBJ2-5; perhaps TRBD2 as D (7 bases). The germline V and J ends were trimmed by 5 bases and 2 bases, with 15 bases remaining between them. Per germline, CDR1 MNHEY and CDR2 SVGEGT. The CDR3 consists of 15 residues. CDR3 in amino acids: CASSSRGRGQETQYF. The CDR3 region has the DNA TGTGCCAGCAGTAGCCGGGGGAGGGGGCAAGAGACCCAGTACTTC.

This clonotype came up a few times. CDR3 sequence reads: CASSLPSGGGRETQYF. The CDR3 coding sequence is TGTGCCAGCAGCTTACCTAGCGGGGGAGGGAGAGAGACCCAGTACTTC. This chain joins TRBV7-6 and TRBJ2-5; TRBD2 matches 10 bases. Germline assignment: CDR1 SGHVS and CDR2 FNYEAQ. V lost 2 bases to trimming and J lost 4 bases; unmatched junction nucleotides: 7. This CDR3 is 16 amino acids long.

This clonotype was observed many times. The rearrangement uses TRBV2 and TRBJ1-2; the match to TRBD1 covers 8 bases. Germline V gives CDR1 SNHLY, CDR2 FYNNEI. This CDR3 region has 17 residues. Trimming cost V 0 bases and J 4 bases; bases outside gene matches: 10. CDR3 in DNA: TGTGCCAGCAGTGAAGCACCAATTTCGACAGGGGTCTATGGCTACACCTTC. Translated: CASSEAPISTGVYGYTF. The complete variable domain, with remaining parts taken from reference TRBV2 and TRBJ1-2, reads EPEVTQTPSHQVTQMGQEVILRCVPISNHLYFYWYRQILGQKVEFLVSFYNNEISEKSEIFDDQFSVERPDGSNFTLKIRSTKLEDSAMYFCASSEAPISTGVYGYTFGSGTRLTVV.

The V and J genes are TRBV5-1 and TRBJ1-1; D unresolved. Germline-derived CDR1 and CDR2 are SGHRS and YFSETQ. The CDR3 length is 14 residues. V lost 1 base, J lost 2 bases, and 9 bases lay in between. The CDR3 spells CASSLNTANTEAFF. The CDR3 DNA follows: TGCGCCAGCAGCTTGAATACAGCTAACACTGAAGCTTTCTTT.

This clonotype was detected a few times. The chain recombines TRBV20-1 with TRBJ2-3; 8 positions match TRBD1. With V trimmed by 5 bases and J by 3 bases, 7 bases remained unmatched. Germline lookup yields CDR1 DFQATT and CDR2 SNEGSKA (reference sequence). This CDR3 has 14 amino acids. CDR3 sequence: CSAGRQGRTDTQYF. In DNA form, the CDR3 reads TGCAGTGCTGGGAGACAGGGGAGAACAGATACGCAGTATTTT.

This clonotype was seen ten or more times. This chain joins TRBV20-1 and TRBJ2-1, with 11 bases identical to TRBD2. V was clipped by 3 bases and J by 7 bases; unmatched bases: 11. In germline, CDR1 is DFQATT, CDR2 SNEGSKA (reference sequence). The CDR3 sequence is 16 residues long. CDR3 nucleotide sequence: TGCAGTGCTAGTGGGCTAGCGGGAGGCCTACGAAATGAGCAGTTCTTC. It translates to CSASGLAGGLRNEQFF.

This clonotype was found a few times. The CDR3 region is CSVRQGPTDTQYF. The DNA of the CDR3 is TGCAGCGTTCGACAGGGGCCCACAGATACGCAGTATTTT. V usage is TRBV29-1 and J usage is TRBJ2-3, with TRBD1 matching over 8 bases. The V gene's germline CDR1 is SQVTM and CDR2 ANQGSEA. CDR3 size: 13 residues. Trimming took 5 bases from V and 2 from J; bases not matched to a gene: 3.

There are many counts of this clonotype. The genes are TRBV2 and TRBJ2-7, with D possibly being TRBD1 (6 bases). CDR1 and CDR2 from the germline V gene are SNHLY and FYNNEI. The V end lost 6 bases, the J end lost 0 bases, and 18 bases lay between the germline ends. The CDR3 is made up of 16 amino acids. CDR3 loop: CASRGVIGQSSYEQYF. The CDR3 region has the DNA TGTGCCAGCAGGGGGGTGATAGGACAGAGCTCCTACGAGCAGTACTTC.

This clonotype was observed a few times. This chain uses TRBV30 with TRBJ1-6; tentatively, D is TRBD1 (5 bases). This CDR3 spans 13 amino acids. CDR1 GTSNPN and CDR2 SVGIG come from the germline V gene (reference sequence). V shed 5 bases and J shed 10 bases, with 15 bases lying between them. CDR3 region: CAWQQAAESPLHF. The CDR3 coding sequence is TGTGCCTGGCAACAGGCTGCTGAATCACCCCTCCACTTT. The complete variable domain, with remaining parts taken from reference TRBV30 and TRBJ1-6, reads SQTIHQWPATLVQPVGSPLSLECTVEGTSNPNLYWYRQAAGRGLQLLFYSVGIGQISSEVPQNLSASRPQDRQFILSSKKLLLSDSGFYLCAWQQAAESPLHFGNGTRLTVT.

This clonotype has just a few counts. The chain combines TRBV12-3 or TRBV12-4 with TRBJ2-5; 12 nucleotides match TRBD2. V was clipped by 8 bases and J by 5 bases; unmatched bases: 6. The CDR3 loop spans 14 amino acids. In nucleotides, the CDR3 is TGTGCCAGCGAGGGACTAGCGGGTACCGAGACCCAGTACTTC. Protein: CASEGLAGTETQYF.

The genes are TRBV18 and TRBJ2-1, with D possibly matching TRBD1 (6 bases). The V end was cut by 1 base, the J end by 5 bases, with 12 bases between. The CDR3 extends over 15 amino acids. Germline V lookup: CDR1 KGHSH, CDR2 LQKENI. The CDR3 DNA reads TGTGCCAGCTCACCACAGCGGACAGAGCACAATGAGCAGTTCTTC. Protein product: CASSPQRTEHNEQFF.